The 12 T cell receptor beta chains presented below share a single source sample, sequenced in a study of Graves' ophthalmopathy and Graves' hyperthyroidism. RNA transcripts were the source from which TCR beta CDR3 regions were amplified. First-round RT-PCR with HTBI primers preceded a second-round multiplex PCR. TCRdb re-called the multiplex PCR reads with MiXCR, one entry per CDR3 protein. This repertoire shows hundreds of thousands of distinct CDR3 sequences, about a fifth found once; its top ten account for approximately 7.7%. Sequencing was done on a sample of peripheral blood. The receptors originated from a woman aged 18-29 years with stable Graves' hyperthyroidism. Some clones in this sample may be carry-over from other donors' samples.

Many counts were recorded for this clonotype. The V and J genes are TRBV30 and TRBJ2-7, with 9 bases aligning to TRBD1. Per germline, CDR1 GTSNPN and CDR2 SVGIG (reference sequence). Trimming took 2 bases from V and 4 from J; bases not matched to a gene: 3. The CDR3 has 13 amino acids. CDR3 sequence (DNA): TGTGCCTGGAGTTCCGGGACAGGGTACGAGCAGTACTTC. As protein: CAWSSGTGYEQYF.

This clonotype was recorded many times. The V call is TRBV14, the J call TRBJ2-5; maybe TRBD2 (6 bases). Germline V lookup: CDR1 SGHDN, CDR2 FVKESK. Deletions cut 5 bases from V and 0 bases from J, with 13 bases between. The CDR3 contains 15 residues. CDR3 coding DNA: TGTGCCAGCAGCGGGACTCATTGGTACCAAGAGACCCAGTACTTC. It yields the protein CASSGTHWYQETQYF.

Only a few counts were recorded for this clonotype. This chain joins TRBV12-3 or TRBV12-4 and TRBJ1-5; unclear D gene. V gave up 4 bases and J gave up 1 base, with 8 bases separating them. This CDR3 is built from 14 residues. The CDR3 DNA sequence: TGTGCCAGCAGTTACATAGGGAGCAATCAGCCCCAGCATTTT. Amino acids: CASSYIGSNQPQHF.

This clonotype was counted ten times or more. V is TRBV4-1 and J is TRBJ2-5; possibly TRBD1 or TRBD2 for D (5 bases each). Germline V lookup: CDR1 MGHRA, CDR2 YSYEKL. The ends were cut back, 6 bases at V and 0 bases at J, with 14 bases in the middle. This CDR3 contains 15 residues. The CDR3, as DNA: TGCGCCAGCAGGCCAACCGGGACCAACCAAGAGACCCAGTACTTC. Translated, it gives CASRPTGTNQETQYF.

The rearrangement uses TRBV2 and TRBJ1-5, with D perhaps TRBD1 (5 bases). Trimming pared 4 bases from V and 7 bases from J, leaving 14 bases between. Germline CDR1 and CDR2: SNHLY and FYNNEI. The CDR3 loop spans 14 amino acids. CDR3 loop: CASSGGRGSQPQHF. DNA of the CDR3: TGTGCCAGCAGTGGAGGGAGGGGCTCACAGCCCCAGCATTTT.

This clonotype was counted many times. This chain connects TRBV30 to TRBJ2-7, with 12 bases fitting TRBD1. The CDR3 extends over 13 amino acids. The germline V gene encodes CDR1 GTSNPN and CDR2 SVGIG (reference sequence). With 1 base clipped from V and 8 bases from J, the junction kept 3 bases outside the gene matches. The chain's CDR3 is CAWSGDRGLKQYF. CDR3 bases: TGTGCCTGGAGTGGGGACAGGGGGCTCAAGCAGTACTTC.

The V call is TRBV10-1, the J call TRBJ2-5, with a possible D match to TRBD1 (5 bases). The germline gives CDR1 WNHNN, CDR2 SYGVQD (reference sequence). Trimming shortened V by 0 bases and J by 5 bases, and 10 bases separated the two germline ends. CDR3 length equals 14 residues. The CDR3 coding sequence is TGCGCCAGCAGTGAGTCTAGGGGTATGGAGACCCAGTACTTC. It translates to CASSESRGMETQYF.

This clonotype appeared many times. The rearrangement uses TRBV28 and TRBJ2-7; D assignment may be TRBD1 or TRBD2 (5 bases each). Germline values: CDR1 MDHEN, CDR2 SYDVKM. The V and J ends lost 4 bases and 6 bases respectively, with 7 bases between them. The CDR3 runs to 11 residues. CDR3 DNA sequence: TGTGCCAGCAGTTCAGGGACCGAGCAGTACTTC. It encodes CASSSGTEQYF.

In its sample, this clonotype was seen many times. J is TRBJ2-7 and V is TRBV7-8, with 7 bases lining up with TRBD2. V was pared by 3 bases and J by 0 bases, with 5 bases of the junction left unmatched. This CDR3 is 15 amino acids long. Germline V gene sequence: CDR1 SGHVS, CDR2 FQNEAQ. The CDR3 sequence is CASSLTGTISYEQYF. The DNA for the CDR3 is TGTGCCAGCAGCTTGACCGGGACTATCTCCTACGAGCAGTACTTC.

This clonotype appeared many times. In DNA form, the CDR3 reads TGTGCCTCTGCTACGTGGGGGAGCCAAGAGACCCAGTACTTC. Protein: CASATWGSQETQYF. This sequence joins TRBV6-5 and TRBJ2-5; D could derive from TRBD1 or TRBD2 (5 bases each). The germline V gene encodes CDR1 MNHEY and CDR2 SVGAGI. CDR3 length: 14 residues. The V end lost 11 bases, the J end lost 1 base, and 17 bases lay between the germline ends.

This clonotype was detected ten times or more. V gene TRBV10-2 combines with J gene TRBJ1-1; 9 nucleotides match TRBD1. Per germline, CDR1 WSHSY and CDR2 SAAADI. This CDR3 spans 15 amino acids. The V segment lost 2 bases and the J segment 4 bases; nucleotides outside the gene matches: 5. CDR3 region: CASSERTGVATEAFF. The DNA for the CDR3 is TGCGCCAGCAGTGAGAGGACAGGGGTTGCCACTGAAGCTTTCTTT.

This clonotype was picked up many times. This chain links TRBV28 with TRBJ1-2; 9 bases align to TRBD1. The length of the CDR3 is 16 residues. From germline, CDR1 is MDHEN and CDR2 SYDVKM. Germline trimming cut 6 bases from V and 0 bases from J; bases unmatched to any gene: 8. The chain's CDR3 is CASRRTGAVSNYGYTF. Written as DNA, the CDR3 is TGTGCCAGCAGGCGGACAGGGGCGGTGTCTAACTATGGCTACACCTTC.